A selection of T cell receptor beta chains follows, all from one sample in a study of PD-L1 blockade in urothelial cancer. Only in-frame clones appear in the TCRdb table, and some are missing; sequencing was by immunoSEQ multiplex PCR. This table has some 39,000 clones, approximately 81% appearing once. Sequencing was performed on PBMCs, taken around atezolizumab (anti-PD-L1) treatment. These receptors all come from a man between 65 and 85 years old with urothelial cancer. CDR3s include the opening cysteine and the closing phenylalanine or tryptophan. A D gene is named only where the DNA matches it firmly. Clone size, where shown, is once, few, many, or a class for clones that have expanded.

j_call: TRBJ1-4
clone_size: -
cdr3_length: 14
v_call: TRBV7-9
d_call: TRBD1
cdr3_nt: TGTGCCAGCAGCTTCCGCAGGGGGACTGAAAAACTGTTTTTT
cdr3_aa: CASSFRRGTEKLFF

j_call: TRBJ2-5
clone_size: -
cdr3_length: 16
v_call: TRBV27
d_call: TRBD1
cdr3_nt: TGTGCCAGCAGTCCAATCTCGCTGACAGGGAGAGAGACCCAGTACTTC
cdr3_aa: CASSPISLTGRETQYF

j_call: TRBJ2-3
clone_size: few
cdr3_length: 19
v_call: TRBV5-1
d_call: TRBD2
cdr3_nt: TGCGCCAGCACTCCCCTAATCGCCGGGACTAGCGGGAACACAGATACGCAGTATTTT
cdr3_aa: CASTPLIAGTSGNTDTQYF

j_call: TRBJ1-2
clone_size: -
cdr3_length: 14
v_call: TRBV28
d_call: -
cdr3_nt: TGTGCCAGCAGACCTACCGACAGATACTATGGCTACACCTTC
cdr3_aa: CASRPTDRYYGYTF

j_call: TRBJ2-7
clone_size: -
cdr3_length: 15
v_call: TRBV19
d_call: TRBD2
cdr3_nt: TGTGCCAGTAGTATGAGACTAGCGGGAGTAGGTGAGCAGTACTTC
cdr3_aa: CASSMRLAGVGEQYF

j_call: TRBJ1-4
clone_size: -
cdr3_length: 16
v_call: TRBV7-9
d_call: TRBD1
cdr3_nt: TGTGCCAGCAGCTTAAACTCACAGGGGGCTAATGAAAAACTGTTTTTT
cdr3_aa: CASSLNSQGANEKLFF

j_call: TRBJ2-1
clone_size: -
cdr3_length: 18
v_call: TRBV18
d_call: TRBD2
cdr3_nt: TGTGCCAGCTCACCCAGGACTAGCGGGAGTGGCTTCTACAATGAGCAGTTCTTC
cdr3_aa: CASSPRTSGSGFYNEQFF

j_call: TRBJ2-1
clone_size: -
cdr3_length: 15
v_call: TRBV29-1
d_call: TRBD2
cdr3_nt: TGCAGCGTTGAGCCTAGCGGGGGACTCCAGAATGAGCAGTTCTTC
cdr3_aa: CSVEPSGGLQNEQFF

j_call: TRBJ2-4
clone_size: -
cdr3_length: 11
v_call: TRBV28
d_call: TRBD2
cdr3_nt: TGTGCCAGCAGCGGCGGGGGCATTCAGTACTTC
cdr3_aa: CASSGGGIQYF

j_call: TRBJ2-5
clone_size: -
cdr3_length: 16
v_call: TRBV10-3
d_call: -
cdr3_nt: TGTGCCATCAGTGAGCTGCGGGGATCCCCACAAGAGACCCAGTACTTC
cdr3_aa: CAISELRGSPQETQYF

j_call: TRBJ1-3
clone_size: -
cdr3_length: 16
v_call: TRBV19
d_call: -
cdr3_nt: TGTGCCAGTAGCTACAGGGAGGGGAGCTCTGGAAACACCATATATTTT
cdr3_aa: CASSYREGSSGNTIYF

j_call: TRBJ2-4
clone_size: -
cdr3_length: 16
v_call: TRBV2
d_call: TRBD2
cdr3_nt: TGTGCCAGCAGTGACAGGACTAGCGCTAGCAAAAACATTCAGTACTTC
cdr3_aa: CASSDRTSASKNIQYF

j_call: TRBJ2-7
clone_size: -
cdr3_length: 15
v_call: TRBV6-5
d_call: TRBD2
cdr3_nt: TGTGCCAGCAGCTACGGAGCGGGAGGTTCCTACGAGCAGTACTTC
cdr3_aa: CASSYGAGGSYEQYF

j_call: TRBJ1-1
clone_size: -
cdr3_length: 17
v_call: TRBV4-1
d_call: -
cdr3_nt: TGCGCCAGCAGCCAACCTCCTAGAAGTTCAGAGAACACTGAAGCTTTCTTT
cdr3_aa: CASSQPPRSSENTEAFF

j_call: TRBJ1-1
clone_size: -
cdr3_length: 15
v_call: TRBV18
d_call: -
cdr3_nt: TGTGCCAGCTCATCTCTATGGACAGAGAACACTGAAGCTTTCTTT
cdr3_aa: CASSSLWTENTEAFF

j_call: TRBJ2-1
clone_size: -
cdr3_length: 13
v_call: TRBV7-7
d_call: -
cdr3_nt: TGTGCTAGCAGCCCGGACAGATACAATGAGCAGTTCTTC
cdr3_aa: CASSPDRYNEQFF

j_call: TRBJ2-2
clone_size: -
cdr3_length: 15
v_call: TRBV6-1
d_call: -
cdr3_nt: TGTGCCAGCAGTGTCAGCGGAGGGGCTAGCGGGGAGCTGTTTTTT
cdr3_aa: CASSVSGGASGELFF

j_call: TRBJ2-5
clone_size: -
cdr3_length: 16
v_call: TRBV11-3
d_call: TRBD2
cdr3_nt: TGTGCCAGCAGCACTACTAGCGGGAGAGGGGGAGAGACCCAGTACTTC
cdr3_aa: CASSTTSGRGGETQYF

j_call: TRBJ2-3
clone_size: -
cdr3_length: 12
v_call: TRBV19
d_call: -
cdr3_nt: TGTGCCAGTAGTATAGCAGTCGATACGCAGTATTTT
cdr3_aa: CASSIAVDTQYF

j_call: TRBJ1-2
clone_size: -
cdr3_length: 13
v_call: TRBV9
d_call: -
cdr3_nt: TGTGCCAGCAGCGTGACAGAAAACTATGGCTACACCTTC
cdr3_aa: CASSVTENYGYTF

j_call: TRBJ2-1
clone_size: -
cdr3_length: 14
v_call: TRBV29-1
d_call: TRBD2
cdr3_nt: TGCAGCGTGGAGGGACTAGCGGGAGCCAGTGAGCAGTTCTTC
cdr3_aa: CSVEGLAGASEQFF

j_call: TRBJ2-1
clone_size: -
cdr3_length: 13
v_call: TRBV6-6
d_call: -
cdr3_nt: TGTGCCAGCGACTGGGGCGGTACAAGTGAGCAGTTCTTC
cdr3_aa: CASDWGGTSEQFF

j_call: TRBJ2-3
clone_size: -
cdr3_length: 14
v_call: TRBV30
d_call: TRBD2
cdr3_nt: TGTGCCTGGAGATCGGCGGGAGACACAGATACGCAGTATTTT
cdr3_aa: CAWRSAGDTDTQYF

j_call: TRBJ2-3
clone_size: few
cdr3_length: 13
v_call: TRBV29-1
d_call: TRBD2
cdr3_nt: TGCAGCGTTGACCGGGGGGGCACAGATACGCAGTATTTT
cdr3_aa: CSVDRGGTDTQYF

j_call: TRBJ1-1
clone_size: -
cdr3_length: 13
v_call: TRBV19
d_call: -
cdr3_nt: TGTGCCAGTAGTCCGACACAAAACACTGAAGCTTTCTTT
cdr3_aa: CASSPTQNTEAFF

j_call: TRBJ2-3
clone_size: -
cdr3_length: 14
v_call: TRBV27
d_call: TRBD2
cdr3_nt: TGTGCCAGCAGTTACGTGGGAGCGGGGGATACGCAGTATTTT
cdr3_aa: CASSYVGAGDTQYF

j_call: TRBJ1-1
clone_size: once
cdr3_length: 12
v_call: TRBV29-1
d_call: -
cdr3_nt: TGCAGCGTTGACGGGGGACCGTCTGAAGCTTTCTTT
cdr3_aa: CSVDGGPSEAFF

j_call: TRBJ2-1
clone_size: few
cdr3_length: 14
v_call: TRBV9
d_call: TRBD2
cdr3_nt: TGTGCCAGCAGCGACCTAGCGGGAGCCAATGAGCAGTTCTTC
cdr3_aa: CASSDLAGANEQFF

j_call: TRBJ1-1
clone_size: -
cdr3_length: 12
v_call: TRBV6-1
d_call: -
cdr3_nt: TGTGCCAGCAGTAAAGGGACTACTGAAGCTTTCTTT
cdr3_aa: CASSKGTTEAFF

j_call: TRBJ1-1
clone_size: -
cdr3_length: 15
v_call: TRBV6-6
d_call: TRBD1
cdr3_nt: TGTGCCAGCAGGCTTGGACAGGGCCTCGACACTGAAGCTTTCTTT
cdr3_aa: CASRLGQGLDTEAFF

j_call: TRBJ1-2
clone_size: -
cdr3_length: 15
v_call: TRBV9
d_call: TRBD1
cdr3_nt: TGTGCCAGCAGCGGCGGACAGGGGACCCACTATGGCTACACCTTC
cdr3_aa: CASSGGQGTHYGYTF